This T cell receptor (beta chain) was recorded in a study of OX40 agonist ivuxolimab in advanced cancers. Overall study context: Partial responses occurred in Three dose-escalation patients, one with hepatocellular carcinoma and two with cutaneous melanoma. Study-wide findings and caveats: Normalized T-cell clonal expansion was also low in a subset of nonresponders. Fewer expanded clones were found on average in CD4+ than in CD8+ T cells.

Only in-frame clones appear in the TCRdb table, and some are missing; sequencing was by immunoSEQ multiplex PCR. The sample yields around 80,000 clones, 70% to 85% seen once. A remark on this clone: Its antigen is unidentified.

Germline V gene sequence: CDR1 SGHTA, CDR2 FQGNSA. CDR3 length: 13 amino acids. V dropped 5 bases and J dropped 12; count of bases not matched to a gene: 9. V and J are TRBV7-2 and TRBJ2-1; 8 bases map to TRBD2. Sample: CD4+ or CD8+ T cells sorted from blood, taken in a trial of the OX40 agonist ivuxolimab. This sequence was found in an adult with an advanced solid tumor such as melanoma, head and neck, liver or kidney cancer. CDR3 residues: CASSPRTSRGQFF. The DNA for the CDR3 is TGTGCCAGCAGCCCGAGGACTAGCCGGGGGCAGTTCTTC.